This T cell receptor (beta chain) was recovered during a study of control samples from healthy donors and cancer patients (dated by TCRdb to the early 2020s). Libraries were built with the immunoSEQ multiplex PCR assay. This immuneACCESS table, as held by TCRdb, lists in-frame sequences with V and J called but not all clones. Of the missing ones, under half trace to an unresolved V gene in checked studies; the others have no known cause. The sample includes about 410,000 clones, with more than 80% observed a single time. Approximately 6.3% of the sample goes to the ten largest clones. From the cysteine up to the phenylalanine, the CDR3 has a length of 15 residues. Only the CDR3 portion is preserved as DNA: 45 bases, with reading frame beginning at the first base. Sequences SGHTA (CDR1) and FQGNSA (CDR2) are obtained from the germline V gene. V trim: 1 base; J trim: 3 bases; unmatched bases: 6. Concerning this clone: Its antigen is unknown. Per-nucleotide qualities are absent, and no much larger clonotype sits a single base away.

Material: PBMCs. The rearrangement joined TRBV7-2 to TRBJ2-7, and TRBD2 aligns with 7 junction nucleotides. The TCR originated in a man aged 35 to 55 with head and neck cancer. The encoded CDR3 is CASSLVGEGVYEQYF. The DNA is TGTGCCAGCAGCTTAGTGGGGGAGGGTGTCTACGAGCAGTACTTC. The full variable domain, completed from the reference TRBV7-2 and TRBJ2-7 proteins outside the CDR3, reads GAGVSQSPSNKVTEKGKDVELRCDPISGHTALYWYRQSLGQGLEFLIYFQGNSAPDKSGLPSDRFSAERTGGSVSTLTIQRTQQEDSAVYLCASSLVGEGVYEQYFGPGTRLTVT.